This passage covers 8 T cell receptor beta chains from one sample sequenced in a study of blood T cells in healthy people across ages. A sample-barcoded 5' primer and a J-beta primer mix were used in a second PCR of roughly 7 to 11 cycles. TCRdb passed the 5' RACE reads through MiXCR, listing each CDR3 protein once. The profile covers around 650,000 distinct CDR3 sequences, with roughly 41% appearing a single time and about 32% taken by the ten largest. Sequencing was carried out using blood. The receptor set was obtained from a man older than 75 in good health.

The CDR3 DNA is TGTGCCATCAGCCCGACCTCAGGGGGCGGAGAGACCCAGTACTTC. Translation: CAISPTSGGGETQYF. The V gene is TRBV10-3, the J gene TRBJ2-5, with 8 bases aligning to TRBD1. The ends lost 6 bases at V and 4 bases at J; junction bases unmatched: 10. The length of the CDR3 is 15 residues. CDR1 and CDR2 from the germline V gene are ENHRY and SYGVKD.

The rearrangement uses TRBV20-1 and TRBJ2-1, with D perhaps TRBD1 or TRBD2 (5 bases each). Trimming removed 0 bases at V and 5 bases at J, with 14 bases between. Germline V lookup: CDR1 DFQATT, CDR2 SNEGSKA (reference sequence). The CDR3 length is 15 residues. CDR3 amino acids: CSARDWGRQHNEQFF. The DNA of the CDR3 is TGCAGTGCTAGAGATTGGGGACGCCAACACAATGAGCAGTTCTTC.

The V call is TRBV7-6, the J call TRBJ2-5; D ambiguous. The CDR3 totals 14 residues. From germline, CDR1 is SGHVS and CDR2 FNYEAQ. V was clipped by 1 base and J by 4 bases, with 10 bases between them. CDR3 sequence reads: CASSLVETRETQYF. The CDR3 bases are TGTGCCAGCAGCTTAGTCGAGACAAGAGAGACCCAGTACTTC. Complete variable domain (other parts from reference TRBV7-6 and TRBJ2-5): GAGVSQSPRYKVTKRGQDVALRCDPISGHVSLYWYRQALGQGPEFLTYFNYEAQQDKSGLPNDRFSAERPEGSISTLTIQRTEQRDSAMYRCASSLVETRETQYFGPGTRLLVL.

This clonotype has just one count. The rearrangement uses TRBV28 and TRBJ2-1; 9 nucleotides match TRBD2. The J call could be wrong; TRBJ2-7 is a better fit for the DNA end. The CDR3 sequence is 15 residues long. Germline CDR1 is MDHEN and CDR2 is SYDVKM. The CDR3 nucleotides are TGTGCCAGCAGTCCTAGCGGGGCAGCCTACAATGAGCAGTACTTC. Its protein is CASSPSGAAYNEQYF.

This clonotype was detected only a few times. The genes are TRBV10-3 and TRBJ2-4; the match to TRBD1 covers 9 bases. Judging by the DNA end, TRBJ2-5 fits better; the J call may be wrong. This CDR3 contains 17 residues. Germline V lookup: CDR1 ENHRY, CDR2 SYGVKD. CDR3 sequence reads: CAISENPGQGVGETQYF. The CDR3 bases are TGTGCCATCAGTGAGAATCCGGGACAGGGAGTGGGGGAGACCCAGTACTTC.

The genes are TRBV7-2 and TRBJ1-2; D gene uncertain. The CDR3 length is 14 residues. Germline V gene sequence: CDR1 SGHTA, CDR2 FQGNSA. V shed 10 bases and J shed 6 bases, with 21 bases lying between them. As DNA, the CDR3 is TGTGCCATCCTACTAGGCGTGGGAGACGATGGCTACACCTTC. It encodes CAILLGVGDDGYTF. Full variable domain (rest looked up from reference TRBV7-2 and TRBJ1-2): GAGVSQSPSNKVTEKGKDVELRCDPISGHTALYWYRQSLGQGLEFLIYFQGNSAPDKSGLPSDRFSAERTGGSVSTLTIQRTQQEDSAVYLCAILLGVGDDGYTFGSGTRLTVV.

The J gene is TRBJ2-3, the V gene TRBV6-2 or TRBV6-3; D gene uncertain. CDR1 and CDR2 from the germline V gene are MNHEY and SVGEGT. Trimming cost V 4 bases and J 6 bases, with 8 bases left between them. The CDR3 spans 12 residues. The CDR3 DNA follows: TGTGCCAGCAGTTTTGAGCCGGATACGCAGTATTTT. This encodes CASSFEPDTQYF.

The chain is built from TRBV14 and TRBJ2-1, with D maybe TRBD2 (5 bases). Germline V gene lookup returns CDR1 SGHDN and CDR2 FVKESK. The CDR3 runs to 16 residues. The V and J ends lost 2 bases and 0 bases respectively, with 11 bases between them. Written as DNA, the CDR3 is TGTGCCAGCAGCCAACCGGGGTCCAGCTCCTACAATGAGCAGTTCTTC. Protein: CASSQPGSSSYNEQFF.